This TCR beta chain was sequenced in a study of shared clonotypes between healthy human individuals. Study-level background: Donor ages ranged 18 to 49 years: a couple of women, three men.

Profiled with immunoSEQ multiplex PCR; TCRdb holds only in-frame clones, not every one. The data contain approximately 2,000,000 clones, 90% to 95% of them singletons. CD45RO-negative, CCR7-selected cells formed the naive CD8 fraction, which excluded terminally differentiated effector memory CD45RA+ cells. Participating donors were healthy, HIV-negative adults free of recent acute infections or vaccinations. The origin of this receptor is a man in his late teens or twenties in good health. Some clones in this sample may be carry-over from other donors' samples. Sequenced input: naive CD8+ T cells from PBMCs.

CDR3 region: CASSRAGAGYEQYF. The CDR3 DNA sequence: TGTGCCAGCAGCCGAGCGGGAGCCGGCTACGAGCAGTACTTC. The chain is built from TRBV11-2 and TRBJ2-7; 8 nucleotides align to TRBD2. This CDR3 has 14 residues. The germline V gene has CDR1 SGHAT and CDR2 FQNNGV. With V trimmed by 5 bases and J by 3 bases, 6 bases remained unmatched. Full variable domain (missing parts from reference TRBV11-2 and TRBJ2-7): EAGVAQSPRYKIIEKRQSVAFWCNPISGHATLYWYQQILGQGPKLLIQFQNNGVVDDSQLPKDRFSAERLKGVDSTLKIQPAKLEDSAVYLCASSRAGAGYEQYFGPGTRLTVT.